This T cell receptor (beta chain) was documented in a study of T cells in Graves' hyperthyroidism and ophthalmopathy (dated by TCRdb to between 2018 and 2020). Regarding the research as a whole: Peripheral blood samples were taken at the time of initial diagnosis, prior to any treatment. A discovery cohort of around 100 patients, approximately 45 with Graves' ophthalmopathy and about 58 with stable Graves' hyperthyroidism, was used to find distinguishing TCR V-J signatures. In several Graves' hyperthyroidism patients, the study also compared T-cell repertoires from thyroid tissue with T-cell repertoires from blood. After blood sampling, hyperthyroidism patients were treated with methimazole at a starting dose of 30 mg daily, and ophthalmopathy patients were treated with high-dose intravenous methylprednisolone. The paper describes TCR Vbeta CDR3 sequencing of 140 or so peripheral blood samples, made up of 43 ophthalmopathy patients, more than 70 hyperthyroidism patients and 17 progressor patients. An independent validation cohort of about 19 hyperthyroidism patients and over 15 patients who later progressed to ophthalmopathy tested prospective prediction of ophthalmopathy. For training and testing, the roughly 93 patients in the discovery cohort were randomly divided in a 7:3 ratio.

As regards this clonotype: It has no known antigen specificity. Base qualities were left out, and no much larger clone turns up one base away.

In the ophthalmopathy patients, disease was moderately to severely active, with a Clinical Activity Score of 3 or more, a NOSPECS grade of 4 or more, and a duration of less than 3 months. Patients with uncontrolled infections, other autoimmune diseases, pregnancy or lactation were excluded. Diagnoses relied on clinical symptoms, serum thyroxine and TRAb, thyroid ultrasound and orbital computed tomography. PBMCs were separated from roughly 10 ml of fresh peripheral blood using Ficoll-Paque density gradient centrifugation. Trizol reagent was used to extract total RNA, and RNA quality was then checked on an Agilent 2100 Bioanalyzer. The TCR beta CDR3 regions were amplified from the RNA transcripts. The first round of RT-PCR for the TCR CDR3 was performed with the HTBI primer set and the Qiagen OneStep RT-PCR kit. Libraries were constructed in a second round of multiplex PCR, after which size selection and purification were carried out. Paired-end sequencing of the libraries was performed with 100 bp reads on an Illumina HiSeq2000. As for the original processing: SOAPnuke was used to process the raw data, with reads discarded if the reads contained adapters or uncalled bases, had a mean Phred below 15, or lacked an exact constant-primer or identifier match. High-quality paired reads were merged with COPE v1.2.5, and unique nucleotide sequences were defined as clonotypes. Clonotypes were aligned to IMGT TRBV, TRBD and TRBJ reference segments using MiTCR v1.1. The analysis included only V-J combinations with a frequency above 0.0001, which together covered around 99% of the repertoires. A TCS score was defined as the ratio between F50 (clonal expansion) and ExV (chaos), using BLOSUM62-based TCRdist between CDR3 peptides within each V-J. Welch's t-statistics and random forest reduced around 550 V-J features to 13, which were used in a naive Bayes classifier (R e1071). Using fastp at Q25 and MiXCR, TCRdb reprocessed the public reads and kept productive beta chains. Every distinct CDR3 protein forms one entry, paired with its most common genes and DNA. The V and J calls and clone size are TCRdb's, not the authors'. The sample contains 400,000 to 550,000 distinct CDR3 sequences, roughly a quarter of them found a single time. Clones ranked in the top ten supply about 11% of the sample.

The germline V gene sets CDR1 to ENHRY and CDR2 to SYGVKD. Trimming at the junction amounts to 2 bases on V and 1 base on J, and the germline ends lie 14 bases apart. From its cysteine to its phenylalanine, the CDR3 spans 16 amino acids. Only the CDR3 DNA stays, 48 bases, in frame from base 1. General findings and caveats noted by the study authors: In validation, progression to ophthalmopathy was predicted by the model with around 70% sensitivity and roughly 76% specificity, a median of 6.5 months before onset. No statistical method was used to fix the sample size in advance, and group allocation was not hidden from the investigators. Most expanded thyroid clonotypes (frequency above 0.001) were also detected in blood, suggesting blood repertoires may reflect thyroid immune responses. Ophthalmopathy was separated from stable hyperthyroidism by a 13 V-J signature model, with about 88% sensitivity and approximately 84% specificity obtained in cross-validation and 80%/75% obtained in testing.

The TCR was taken from a woman in her twenties or thirties with Graves' ophthalmopathy. The sequenced sample consisted of blood. The chain is made from TRBV10-3 and TRBJ2-5; possibly the D gene is TRBD1, per 7 matching bases. The nucleotides read TGTGCCATCAGTGAGACCGGGGGACAGCTCCAAGAGACCCAGTACTTC. This gives the protein CAISETGGQLQETQYF.